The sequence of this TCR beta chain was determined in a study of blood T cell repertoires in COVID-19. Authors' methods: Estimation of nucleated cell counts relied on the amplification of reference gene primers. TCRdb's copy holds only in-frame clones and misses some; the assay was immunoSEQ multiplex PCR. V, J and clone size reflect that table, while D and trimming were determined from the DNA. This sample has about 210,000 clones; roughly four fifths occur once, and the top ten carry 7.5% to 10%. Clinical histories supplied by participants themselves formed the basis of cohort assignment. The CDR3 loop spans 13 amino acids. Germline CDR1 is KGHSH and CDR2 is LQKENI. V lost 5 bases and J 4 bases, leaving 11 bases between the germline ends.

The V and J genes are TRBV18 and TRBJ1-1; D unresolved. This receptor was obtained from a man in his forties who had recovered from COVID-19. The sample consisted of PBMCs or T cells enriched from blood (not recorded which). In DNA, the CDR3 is TGTGCCAGCTCATCTACCAAATTCACTGAAGCTTTCTTT. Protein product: CASSSTKFTEAFF.